This T cell receptor (beta chain) originates from a study of Ad26.COV2.S vaccination and SARS-CoV-2 variants. Study-wide results and caveats: Among vaccine recipients, spike-specific TCR breadth exceeded that of placebo recipients.

The sample's treatment: about 20 received Ad26.COV2.S at low or high dose, single or two shots; about five received placebo; per-sample allocation not given. Sampling happened 63 days after the first vaccine or placebo injection. Produced via immunoSEQ multiplex PCR; TCRdb's table is partial and in-frame only. The sample lists around 250,000 clones; approximately 90% were seen once. The CDR3 totals 16 residues. The J segment lost 1 base and the V segment lost 4 bases, leaving 3 bases of the junction unmatched. Germline V gene sequence: CDR1 MNHEY, CDR2 SVGAGI. This clone was observed a handful of times. Its antigen is not identified.

V gene TRBV6-5 combines with J gene TRBJ1-5; 11 bases are shared with TRBD1. The receptor's source is a person aged 18 to 59 who received the Ad26.COV2.S COVID-19 vaccine or a placebo. The sequencing here drew on peripheral blood, taken in a trial of Ad26.COV2.S vaccine versus placebo. CDR3 DNA sequence: TGTGCCAGCAGTTCCGGACAGGGGGCGAGCAATCAGCCCCAGCATTTT. Protein sequence: CASSSGQGASNQPQHF.